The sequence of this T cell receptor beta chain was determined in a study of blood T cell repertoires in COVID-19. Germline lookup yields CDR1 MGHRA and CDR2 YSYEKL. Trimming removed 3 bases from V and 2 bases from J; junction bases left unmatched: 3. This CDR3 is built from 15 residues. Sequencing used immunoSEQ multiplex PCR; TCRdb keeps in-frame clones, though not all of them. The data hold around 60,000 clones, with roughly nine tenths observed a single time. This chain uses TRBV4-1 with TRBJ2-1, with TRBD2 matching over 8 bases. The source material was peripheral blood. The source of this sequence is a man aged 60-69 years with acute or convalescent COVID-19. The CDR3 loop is CASSHTSGTYNEQFF. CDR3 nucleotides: TGCGCCAGCAGCCACACTAGCGGCACCTACAATGAGCAGTTCTTC.